This T cell receptor beta chain was observed in a study of T cells after yellow fever vaccination. The CDR3 is made up of 13 amino acids. Trimming pared 5 bases from V and 10 bases from J, leaving 17 bases between. Per germline, CDR1 LNHNV and CDR2 YYDKDF (reference sequence). TCRdb re-called the 5' RACE reads with MiXCR, one entry per CDR3 protein. The sample holds about 630,000 distinct CDR3 sequences, about 12% seen once. This material consisted of PBMCs, taken on the day of the yellow fever booster vaccination. This sequence was found in a man between 25 and 39 years old who received the YFV17D yellow fever vaccine. The V and J genes are TRBV15 and TRBJ1-1; D may be TRBD1 (5 bases). CDR3 residues: CATSGAWTGRAFF. The DNA for the CDR3 is TGTGCCACCAGCGGAGCTTGGACGGGGCGAGCTTTCTTT.